This entry describes one T cell receptor beta chain. Its specificity is not known. The sample is drawn from a study of T cell repertoires in cytomegalovirus infection. Whole-study context: Recently identified HLA-C-restricted CMV epitopes and well-studied HLA-B-restricted CMV epitopes were used by the study. Public TCR beta signatures marked donors with CMV infection and the matching HLA. Study-level results: CMV-specific TCR beta clonotypes restricted by HLA-C were the ones dominating the ex vivo response.

TCRdb used MiXCR to reprocess the reads, holding one entry per CDR3 protein. The repertoire holds around 500,000 distinct CDR3 sequences, roughly 46% seen once, with roughly two fifths in the top ten. CDR3 length: 16 residues. V lost 2 bases and J lost 0, with 13 bases in between. Germline V gene data show CDR1 as MNHNS and CDR2 as SASEGT. This TCR was sampled from a human donor in good health (CMV status not recorded). Some clones in this sample may be carry-over from other donors' samples. This material consisted of cultured PBMCs, taken from culture after CMV antigen stimulation. The V gene is TRBV6-1, the J gene TRBJ1-2; the D is unclear. This chain's CDR3 is CASSEQKTGANYGYTF. The CDR3 bases are TGTGCCAGCAGTGAACAGAAGACGGGAGCTAACTATGGCTACACCTTC.